This T cell receptor (beta chain) was sequenced during a study of CD8+CD57+ T cells in acquired aplastic anemia. As for the study in general: 3.2 ug was the average amount of DNA from sorted CD4+ and CD8+ cells. Whole-study results and caveats: Patients were compared with controls for CD8+ Simpson's diversity, and no significant difference emerged.

Losses at the gene ends were 2 bases for V and 1 base for J; bases not matched to a gene: 9. Germline CDR1 GTSNPN, CDR2 SVGIG (reference sequence). The CDR3 covers 17 residues. CDR3 and TCR beta VDJ profiling relied on a genomic DNA template. TCRdb reprocessed the reads via MiXCR and lists one record per CDR3 protein. The sample shows about 150,000 distinct CDR3 sequences, around 48% of them seen only once. Comment on this clonotype: The antigen remains unidentified.

By flow cytometry, patients selected for sequencing had shown an expansion of CD8+CD57+ cells. The clonotype comes from a human donor with aplastic anemia. This chain connects TRBV30 to TRBJ2-3; 10 nucleotides line up with TRBD2. Sequenced material: sorted CD4+, CD8+, or CD8+CD57+ T cells (not recorded which) from PBMCs. DNA for the CDR3: TGTGCCTGGAGTAGGGGACTCCTAGCGGGGGGCACAGATACGCAGTATTTT. Translation: CAWSRGLLAGGTDTQYF.